This T cell receptor (beta chain) was found in a study of cytomegalovirus exposure and HLA in healthy donors. About this clone: Its antigen is unknown.

This CDR3 region has 15 residues. Germline CDR1 and CDR2: SGHRS and YFSETQ. The V segment lost 4 bases and the J segment 4 bases; nucleotides outside the gene matches: 6. Primers included in the PCR were 60 Vbeta and 13 Jbeta primers. Generated by immunoSEQ multiplex PCR, the TCRdb table keeps only in-frame clones and is missing some. The table has 150,000 to 200,000 clones, more than 65% seen once. Study observations and caveats: A few chains tied to CMV proved CMV antigen-specific in vitro. In a later analysis, HLA-associated beta chains showed higher expansion and lower generation probabilities than comparable chains. Follow-up analysis seemed to connect common viral pathogens with several of the most significant clusters identified.

The sequencing input was PBMCs. The source is a woman aged 25 to 45 in good health and CMV-seronegative. The J gene is TRBJ1-4, the V gene TRBV5-1; 8 bases match TRBD1. Written as DNA, the CDR3 is TGCGCCAGCAGCGTGACAGGGGTCCATAATGAAAAACTGTTTTTT. Translation gives CASSVTGVHNEKLFF.